Listed here are 9 T cell receptor beta chains from one sample, sequenced in a study of shared clonotypes between healthy human individuals. Measured with immunoSEQ multiplex PCR; TCRdb has only the in-frame clones, and not every one. The sample gives 1.4 million to 1.5 million clones, over 95% of which show up once; more than 0.9% is in the top ten. The sample comprised naive CD4+ T cells sorted from blood. The subset: CD45RA+ positively selected. All receptors come from a man between 25 and 39 years old in good health.

V usage is TRBV2 and J usage is TRBJ1-1, with D unresolved. The CDR3 covers 11 residues. Looked up from germline, CDR1 is SNHLY and CDR2 is FYNNEI. With 4 bases removed from V and 6 bases from J, the gap between germline ends came to 6 bases. The CDR3 sequence is CASSGGAEAFF. Here the CDR3 DNA reads TGTGCCAGCAGTGGAGGCGCTGAAGCTTTCTTT.

The chain combines TRBV9 with TRBJ2-2, with TRBD1 as a possible D gene (8 bases). V lost 0 bases to trimming and J lost 6 bases, with 24 bases between them. Germline loops: CDR1 SGDLS, CDR2 YYNGEE. This CDR3 comprises 19 residues. As DNA, the CDR3 is TGTGCCAGCAGCGTAGCTGGGGGGGGGACAGGAACTTTGGCCGGGGAGCTGTTTTTT. The encoded protein is CASSVAGGGTGTLAGELFF.

The chain joins TRBV7-3 to TRBJ2-1; TRBD2 aligns across 9 bases. Germline-derived CDR1 and CDR2 are SGHTA and FQGTGA. With 4 bases clipped from V and 10 bases from J, the junction kept 14 bases outside the gene matches. This CDR3 spans 16 amino acids. The CDR3 DNA is TGTGCCAGCAGCTCCATAGCGGGAGACGCCCGCGGCGAGCAGTTCTTC. Translation gives CASSSIAGDARGEQFF.

The V call is TRBV6-6, the J call TRBJ2-1; 7 bases align to TRBD2. After removal of 6 bases from V and 0 bases from J, the junction contained 5 bases not matched to a gene. The CDR3 has 15 amino acids. The V gene's germline CDR1 is MNHNY and CDR2 SVGAGI (reference sequence). The CDR3 sequence is CASSRGRSSYNEQFF. The CDR3 DNA follows: TGTGCCAGCAGCCGCGGGAGAAGCTCCTACAATGAGCAGTTCTTC.

V and J are TRBV5-1 and TRBJ2-3, with TRBD2 matching 7 bases. The V segment lost 4 bases and the J segment 8 bases; nucleotides outside the gene matches: 10. The CDR3 is 14 residues long. CDR1 is SGHRS, CDR2 YFSETQ, per germline. The CDR3 nucleotides are TGCGCCAGCAGCCATGGGGAGGGTGGAGTTACGCAGTATTTT. As protein: CASSHGEGGVTQYF.

The table lists this clone with a count of one. Other DNA sequences in this specimen translate into the identical CDR3. The genes are TRBV5-5 and TRBJ1-5; D remains unclear. CDR1 is SGHKS and CDR2 is YYEKEE in the germline V gene (reference sequence). The CDR3 covers 13 residues. V gave up 2 bases and J gave up 2 bases, with 5 bases separating them. The DNA for the CDR3 is TGTGCCAGCAGCTTAGGCCGCAATCAGCCCCAGCATTTT. It yields the protein CASSLGRNQPQHF.

J is TRBJ2-7 and V is TRBV28; the match to TRBD1 covers 8 bases. V shed 6 bases and J 3 bases; nucleotides not matched to a gene: 13. CDR1 is MDHEN, CDR2 SYDVKM, per germline. CDR3 length: 16 residues. CDR3 DNA: TGTGCCAGCAGACAGACAGGGGCAAAGGGACTCTACGAGCAGTACTTC. Translating gives CASRQTGAKGLYEQYF. The whole variable domain, remainder taken from reference TRBV28 and TRBJ2-7, is DVKVTQSSRYLVKRTGEKVFLECVQDMDHENMFWYRQDPGLGLRLIYFSYDVKMKEKGDIPEGYSVSREKKERFSLILESASTNQTSMYLCASRQTGAKGLYEQYFGPGTRLTVT.

This chain joins TRBV2 and TRBJ2-1; TRBD1 aligns across 9 bases. Trimming removed 7 bases from V and 8 bases from J; junction bases left unmatched: 9. CDR1 and CDR2 from the germline V gene are SNHLY and FYNNEI. The CDR3 is 14 residues long. In DNA, the CDR3 is TGTGCCAGCATCCCCGGGACAGGGTACTATGAGCAGTTCTTC. It is translated as CASIPGTGYYEQFF.

The V and J genes are TRBV25-1 and TRBJ1-2, with D maybe TRBD1 (6 bases). Germline V gene data show CDR1 as MGHDK and CDR2 as SYGVNS. Between the trimmed V and J ends, which lost 6 bases and 1 base, there was a span of 12 bases. This CDR3 comprises 14 residues. The CDR3 loop reads CASRLDSGNYGYTF. The DNA of the CDR3 is TGTGCCAGCAGATTGGACAGCGGTAACTATGGCTACACCTTC.